This is a list of T cell receptor beta chains from one sample in a study of HIV-infected children after antiretroviral therapy interruption. MiXCR, applied by TCRdb to the 3' RACE reads, yields one record per CDR3 protein. The sample includes about 89,000 distinct CDR3 sequences, approximately 6.9% of them seen just once. Sequenced material: CD45RA+ CD4+ T cells from PBMCs, pooled from several time points, taken from a donor given antiretroviral therapy, either interrupted or continuous. Receptors were obtained from a pool of human donors with HIV. Each CDR3 is given with its conserved first and last residue. The order of the fields is D gene, V gene, clone size, CDR3 protein. The D gene is left open where the match is weak. Not all rows give a size; the values are once, few, many and, for expanded clones, a class.

-,TRBV5-6,many,CASSRRVGASLNEQFF
-,TRBV24-1,many,CATSDGGREAFF
-,TRBV19,many,CASSESGETQYF
TRBD1,TRBV11-1,many,CASSLRGRGYTF
-,TRBV7-9,many,CASSWGHSGQPGNTIYF
TRBD2,TRBV20-1,many,CSAAGGGAKSYEQYF
-,TRBV7-9,-,CASSSSVALHF
-,TRBV20-1,many,CSAGTEKATDTQYF
TRBD1,TRBV7-2,many,CASSLALRGQGAYEQYF
TRBD1,TRBV7-9,few,CASSPQGGGYNEQFF
TRBD1,TRBV19,few,CASQPGTGFPDEQYF
-,TRBV10-3,few,CAISEEGRGANEKLFF
TRBD1,TRBV20-1,many,CSARRGRQGGSTDTQYF
-,TRBV20-1,few,CSARGTGYSYEQYF
-,TRBV27,-,CASSSRALYMNTEAFF
-,TRBV12-3/TRBV12-4,-,CAKYLGVQETQYF
TRBD1,TRBV19,many,CASSTQGAGQPQHF
-,TRBV27,few,CASSFGYGAISYEQYF